The sequence of this T cell receptor beta chain was determined in a study of blood T cell repertoires in COVID-19. Study at large: Nucleic acid was either cDNA or gDNA, and it came from T cells, B-cell-depleted T cells, or PBMCs.

From germline, CDR1 is SGHTA and CDR2 FQGTGA. V was pared by 4 bases and J by 4 bases, with 1 base of the junction left unmatched. The CDR3 is 13 residues long. This clone was counted only a few times. As processed by the authors: Reference gene primers were amplified, and this amplification served to estimate nucleated cell counts. Profiled with immunoSEQ multiplex PCR; TCRdb holds only in-frame clones, not every one. That table furnishes V, J and clone size, whereas the DNA furnished D and trimming. This sample carries 150,000 or so clones, roughly 93% of them seen once, and the ten largest clones take just under 2%.

This chain links TRBV7-3 with TRBJ1-2, with 9 bases fitting TRBD1. The clonotype comes from a woman aged 55-69 years with COVID-19, enrolled during active disease. The specimen was peripheral blood. CDR3 coding DNA: TGTGCCAGCAGCTCGACAGGGGGCTATGGCTACACCTTC. It translates to CASSSTGGYGYTF.